Sequencing of this T cell receptor beta chain was carried out in a study of response to subunit inactivated influenza vaccine. Broader study findings: After each seasonal influenza vaccination, few new T cells are recruited, the authors suggested.

V gave up 6 bases and J gave up 3 bases; unmatched junction bases: 7. This CDR3 contains 14 residues. This clonotype was found a few times. Its antigen is currently unknown. TCRdb processed the RT-PCR reads anew with MiXCR; each CDR3 protein has one entry. The table shows some 190,000 distinct CDR3 sequences, with 13% to 15% occurring only once. Specimen: CD8+ T cells sorted from PBMCs, collected roughly 5 days after vaccination. The TCR originated in a man in his fifties or sixties who received an inactivated influenza vaccine. V usage is TRBV12-3 or TRBV12-4 and J usage is TRBJ2-7; 8 bases are a match to TRBD2. In DNA, the CDR3 is TGTGCCAGCAGATCTACCGGGGGGGGCTACGAGCAGTACTTC. This gives the protein CASRSTGGGYEQYF.